This T cell receptor beta chain was captured in a study of T cell changes during pregnancy in multiple sclerosis. After removal of 1 base from V and 2 bases from J, the junction contained 2 bases not matched to a gene. Germline V gene lookup returns CDR1 MGHRA and CDR2 YSYEKL. This CDR3 has 15 residues. Repertoires were generated with immunoSEQ multiplex PCR, while TCRdb's copy carries only in-frame clones and drops some. The table has 25,000 to 35,000 clones, 88% seen once. This sequence was found in a female donor in good health, enrolled as a control in a pregnancy study. Sequenced here: CD4+ T cells from peripheral blood mononuclear cells, sampled in the first trimester of pregnancy. J is TRBJ2-7 and V is TRBV4-1, with 10 bases lining up with TRBD1. The CDR3 DNA is TGCGCCAGCAGCCAAGGGACAGGGGGTACCTACGAGCAGTACTTC. The encoded protein is CASSQGTGGTYEQYF.